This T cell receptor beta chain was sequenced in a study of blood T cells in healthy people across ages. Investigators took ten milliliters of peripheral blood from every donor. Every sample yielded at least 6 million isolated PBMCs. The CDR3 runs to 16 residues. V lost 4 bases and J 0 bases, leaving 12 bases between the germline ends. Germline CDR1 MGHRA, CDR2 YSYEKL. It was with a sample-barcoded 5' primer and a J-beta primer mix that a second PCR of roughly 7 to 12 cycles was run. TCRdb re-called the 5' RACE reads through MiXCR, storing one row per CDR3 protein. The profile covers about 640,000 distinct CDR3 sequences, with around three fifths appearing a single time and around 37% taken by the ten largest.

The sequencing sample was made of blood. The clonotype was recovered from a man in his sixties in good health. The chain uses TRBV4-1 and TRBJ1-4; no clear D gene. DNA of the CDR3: TGCGCCAGCAGCCCCTACGGTGAAGCAACTAATGAAAAACTGTTTTTT. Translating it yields CASSPYGEATNEKLFF.